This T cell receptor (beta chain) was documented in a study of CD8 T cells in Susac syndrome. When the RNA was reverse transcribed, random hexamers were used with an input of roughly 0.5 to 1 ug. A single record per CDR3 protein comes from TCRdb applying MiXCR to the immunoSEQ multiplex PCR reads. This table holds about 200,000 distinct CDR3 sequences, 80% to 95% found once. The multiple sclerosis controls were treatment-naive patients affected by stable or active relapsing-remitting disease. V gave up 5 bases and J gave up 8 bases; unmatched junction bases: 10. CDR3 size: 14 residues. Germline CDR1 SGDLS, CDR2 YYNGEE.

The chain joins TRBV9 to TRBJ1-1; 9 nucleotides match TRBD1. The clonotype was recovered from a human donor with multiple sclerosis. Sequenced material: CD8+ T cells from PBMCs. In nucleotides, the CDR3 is TGTGCCAGCAGTGGGGACAGGGATCAGTCAGAAGCTTTCTTT. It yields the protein CASSGDRDQSEAFF.